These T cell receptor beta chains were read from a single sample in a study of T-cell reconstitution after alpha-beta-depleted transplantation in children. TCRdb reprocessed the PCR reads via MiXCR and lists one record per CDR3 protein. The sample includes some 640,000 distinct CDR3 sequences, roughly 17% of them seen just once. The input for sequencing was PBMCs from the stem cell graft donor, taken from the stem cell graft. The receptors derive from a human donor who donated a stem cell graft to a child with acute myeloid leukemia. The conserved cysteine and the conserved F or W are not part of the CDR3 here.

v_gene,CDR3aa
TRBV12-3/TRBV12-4,ASSLNRGRAEKNIQY
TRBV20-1,SALTGTSPRRDTQY
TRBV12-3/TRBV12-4,ASSRDGIQPLH
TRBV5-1,ASSLDRGQDTEAF
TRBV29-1,SVVRQGASNEQF
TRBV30,AWGRQSEAF
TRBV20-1,SAEGQGVNTIY
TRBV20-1,SARDPGGTLNTQY
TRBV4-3,ASSRRGRNTEAF
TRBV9,ASSVATRGEAVYELF
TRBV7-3,ASSAPGTRAF
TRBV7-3,ASSLMASGLSYNEQF
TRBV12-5,ASGAGTVNSNEQF
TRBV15,ATSRAVGGVNEQF
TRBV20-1,SARDPQMGGNQPQH
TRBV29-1,SVRPGDTEAF
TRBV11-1,ASSLDVGSLKLSQETQY
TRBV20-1,SAHQLSSGGATDTQY
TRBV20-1,SARAGANVLT